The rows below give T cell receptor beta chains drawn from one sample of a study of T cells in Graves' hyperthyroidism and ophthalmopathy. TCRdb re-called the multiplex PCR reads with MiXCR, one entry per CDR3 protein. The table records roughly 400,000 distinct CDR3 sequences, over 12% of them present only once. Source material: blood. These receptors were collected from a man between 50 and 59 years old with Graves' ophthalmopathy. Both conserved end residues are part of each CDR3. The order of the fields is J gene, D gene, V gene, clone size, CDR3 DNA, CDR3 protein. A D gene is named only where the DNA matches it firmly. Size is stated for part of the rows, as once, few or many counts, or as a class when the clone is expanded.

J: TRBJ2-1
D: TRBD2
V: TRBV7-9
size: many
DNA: TGTGCCAGCACCGCGACTAGCGGGAGTTTCAATGAGCAGTTCTTC
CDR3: CASTATSGSFNEQFF

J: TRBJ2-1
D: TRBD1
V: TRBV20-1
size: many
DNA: TGCAGTGCTCGAGTCGTGTACAGGGGGCCGGTCTCCTACAATGAGCAGTTCTTC
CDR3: CSARVVYRGPVSYNEQFF

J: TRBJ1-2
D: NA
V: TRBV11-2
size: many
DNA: TGTGCCAGCAGCTTAACCCTGGGGTGGAGGGCGCGTGGCTACACCTTC
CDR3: CASSLTLGWRARGYTF

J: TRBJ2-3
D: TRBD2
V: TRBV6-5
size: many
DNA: TGTGCCAGCAGTTACTCGGCTAGCGGGCCCGATGGGACAGATACGCAGTATTTT
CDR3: CASSYSASGPDGTDTQYF

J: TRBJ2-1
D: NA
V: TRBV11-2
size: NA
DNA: TGTGCCAGCAGCTTAAGTACGTTAGCTCAACCTTGGAATGAGCAGTTCTTC
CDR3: CASSLSTLAQPWNEQFF

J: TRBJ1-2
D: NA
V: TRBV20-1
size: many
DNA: TGCAGTGCTAGAGATCACATGGCGAGGGCTGGCTACACCTTC
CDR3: CSARDHMARAGYTF

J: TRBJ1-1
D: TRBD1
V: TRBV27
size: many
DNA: TGTGCCGTAAAAGTGGACAGGGAGAACACTGAAGCTTTCTTT
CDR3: CAVKVDRENTEAFF

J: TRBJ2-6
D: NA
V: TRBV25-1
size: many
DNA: TGTGCCAGCAGTGAACCCGCGAAGGGTCCAGACAGGAGAGGCTCTGGGGCCAACGTCCTGACTTTC
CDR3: CASSEPAKGPDRRGSGANVLTF

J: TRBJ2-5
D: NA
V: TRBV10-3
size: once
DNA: TGTGCCATCAGTGAACAGGGTGGGCGGGAGACCCAGTACTTC
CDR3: CAISEQGGRETQYF

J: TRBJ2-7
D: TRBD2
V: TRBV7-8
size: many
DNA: TGTGCCAGCAGCAACCAAATCGAGCGGGGGAAATACGAGCAGTACTTC
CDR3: CASSNQIERGKYEQYF

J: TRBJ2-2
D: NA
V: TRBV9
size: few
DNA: TGTGCCAGCAGCGTAGCAACCACCGGGGAGCTGTTTTTT
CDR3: CASSVATTGELFF

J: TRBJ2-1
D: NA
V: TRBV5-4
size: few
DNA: TGTGCCAGCAGCTTGGAATCTAACTCCTACAATGAGCAGTTCTTC
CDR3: CASSLESNSYNEQFF

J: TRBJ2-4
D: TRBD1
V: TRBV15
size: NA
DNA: TGTGCCACCAGCAGAGAGGCAGGGGGTGACATTCAGTACTTC
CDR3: CATSREAGGDIQYF

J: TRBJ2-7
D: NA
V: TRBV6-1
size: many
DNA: TGTGCCAGCAGTGCTTCAGCGCAGACCTACGAGCAGTACTTC
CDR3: CASSASAQTYEQYF

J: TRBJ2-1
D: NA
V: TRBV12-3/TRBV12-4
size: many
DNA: TGTGCCAGCAGTTTCGGGGGTGGGTCCTACAATGAGCAGTTCTTC
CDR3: CASSFGGGSYNEQFF

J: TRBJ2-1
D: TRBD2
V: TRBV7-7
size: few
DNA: TGTGCTAGCAGCACCCGACTAGCGGGATCCTTCAATGAGCAGTTCTTC
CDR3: CASSTRLAGSFNEQFF

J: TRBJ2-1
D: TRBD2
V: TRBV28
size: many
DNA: TGTGCCAGCAGTGAACCCGGGACTAGCGGCTCCTACAATGAGCAGTTCTTC
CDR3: CASSEPGTSGSYNEQFF

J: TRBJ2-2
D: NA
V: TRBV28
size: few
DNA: TGTGCCAGCAGTCCCCTCCTGACAACCGGGGAGCTGTTTTTT
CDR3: CASSPLLTTGELFF

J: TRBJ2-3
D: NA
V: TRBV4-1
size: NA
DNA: TGCGCCAGCCTCGATCAGGGAGCAGATACGCAGTATTTT
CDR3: CASLDQGADTQYF

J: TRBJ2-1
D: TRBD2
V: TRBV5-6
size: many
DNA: TGTGCCAGCAGCTCGAAAACTAGCGGGAGGGTCAATGAGCAGTTCTTC
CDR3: CASSSKTSGRVNEQFF

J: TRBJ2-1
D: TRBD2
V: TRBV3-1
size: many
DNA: TGTGCCAGCAGCCAAGACGCGGGAGGGCCAGGTGAGCAGTTCTTC
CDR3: CASSQDAGGPGEQFF

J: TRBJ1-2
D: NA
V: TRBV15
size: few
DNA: TGTGCCACCAGCAGAGGGACGGAGGGCTACACCTTC
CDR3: CATSRGTEGYTF

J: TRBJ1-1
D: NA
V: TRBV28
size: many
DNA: TGTGCCAGCAGTTTAGCGGCGGAGAACACTGAAGCTTTCTTT
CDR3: CASSLAAENTEAFF

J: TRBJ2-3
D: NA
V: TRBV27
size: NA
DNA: TGTGCCAGCAGTTTACCGGGACTGATGAGAAATACGCAGTATTTT
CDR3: CASSLPGLMRNTQYF

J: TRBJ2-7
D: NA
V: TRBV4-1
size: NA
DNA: TGCGCCAGCAGCCGGGCAGGACAAGGATACGAGCAGTACTTC
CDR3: CASSRAGQGYEQYF

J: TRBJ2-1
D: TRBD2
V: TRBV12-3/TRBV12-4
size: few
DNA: TGTGCCAGCAGTATAGGGACTAGCGCGAGCTCCTACAATGAGCAGTTCTTC
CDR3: CASSIGTSASSYNEQFF

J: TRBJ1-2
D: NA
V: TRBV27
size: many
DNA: TGTGCCAGCAGTCCCCGAGGGTACGAGGGATATGGCTACACCTTC
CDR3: CASSPRGYEGYGYTF

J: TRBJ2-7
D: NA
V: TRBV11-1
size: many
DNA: TGTGCCAGCAGCTTAATCCACTCCTACGAGCAGTACTTC
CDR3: CASSLIHSYEQYF

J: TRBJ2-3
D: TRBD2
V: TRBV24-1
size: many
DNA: TGTGCCACCAGTGGCCACGGGACTATCGGGGCAGATACGCAGTATTTT
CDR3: CATSGHGTIGADTQYF

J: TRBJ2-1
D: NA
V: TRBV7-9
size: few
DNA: TGTGCCAGCAGCTTCGGGTTTGGGGAGCAGTTCTTC
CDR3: CASSFGFGEQFF

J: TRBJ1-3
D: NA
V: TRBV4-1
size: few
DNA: TGCGCCAGCAGCCGAGAGGGCTTAGGGGACGGAAACACCATATATTTT
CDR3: CASSREGLGDGNTIYF

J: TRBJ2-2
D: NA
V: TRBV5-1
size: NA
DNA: TGCGCCAGCAGCCCAGCCCTCGGAGGTTCCGGGGAGCTGTTTTTT
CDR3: CASSPALGGSGELFF

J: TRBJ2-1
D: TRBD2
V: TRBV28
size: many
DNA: TGTGCCAGCAGTTTCATTGCGGGAGGGCCGGTTGAGCAGTTCTTC
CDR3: CASSFIAGGPVEQFF

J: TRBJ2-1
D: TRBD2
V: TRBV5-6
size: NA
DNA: TGTGCCAGCAGCTTGGGCCTAGCGGGACTCCACAATGAGCAGTTCTTC
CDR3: CASSLGLAGLHNEQFF

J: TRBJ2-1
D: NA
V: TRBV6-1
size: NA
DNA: TGTGCCAGCACCGGGGAGGCGGATGAGCAGTTCTTC
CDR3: CASTGEADEQFF

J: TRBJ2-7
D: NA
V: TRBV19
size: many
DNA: TGTGCCAGTAGCCTTATCGGACAGTCCTACGAGCAGTACTTC
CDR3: CASSLIGQSYEQYF

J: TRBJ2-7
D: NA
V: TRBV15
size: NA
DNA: TGTGCCACCAGAAAAATGGGGGGCGGCTCCTACGAGCAGTACTTC
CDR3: CATRKMGGGSYEQYF

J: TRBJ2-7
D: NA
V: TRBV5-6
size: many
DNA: TGTGCCAGCAGTGCTCGAGGGAGGAGCTCCTACGAGCAGTACTTC
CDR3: CASSARGRSSYEQYF

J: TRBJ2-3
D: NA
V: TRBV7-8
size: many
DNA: TGTGCCAGCACCCAGCTGGAGAGAGTCCCCAGTCAGTATTTT
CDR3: CASTQLERVPSQYF

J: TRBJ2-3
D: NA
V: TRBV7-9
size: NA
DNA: TGTGCCAGCAGCGAGACAGTAAATACGCAGTATTTT
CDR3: CASSETVNTQYF